This is a list of T cell receptor beta chains from one sample in a study of shared clonotypes between healthy human individuals. Clones were read by immunoSEQ multiplex PCR, and TCRdb kept only the in-frame ones, dropping some. Of about 2 million clones in the sample, about 95% are singletons; the top ten hold around 1.2%. Sequencing was carried out using naive CD8+ T cells sorted from blood. The source is a man aged 18 to 30 in good health. CDR3s include the opening cysteine and the closing phenylalanine or tryptophan. The D gene is left open where the match is weak. A clone size is listed for some rows: how often the clone was seen (once, few, many), or a class if it is expanded.

TRBV29-1	16	TRBD2	TRBJ2-7	-	CSAEGSGLAGAYEQYF	TGCAGCGCCGAGGGGTCGGGGCTAGCGGGAGCCTACGAGCAGTACTTC
TRBV12-5	15	-	TRBJ2-7	-	CASGLDYSNTYEQYF	TGTGCTAGTGGTTTGGATTACAGCAACACCTACGAGCAGTACTTC
TRBV6-4	13	-	TRBJ1-1	-	CASSEGNGAEAFF	TGTGCCAGCAGTGAAGGTAATGGAGCTGAAGCTTTCTTT
TRBV4-3	15	-	TRBJ2-3	-	CASSQGGYSTDTQYF	TGCGCCAGCAGCCAGGGGGGCTACAGCACAGATACGCAGTATTTT
TRBV19	12	-	TRBJ2-5	-	CASSIDEETQYF	TGTGCCAGTAGTATTGACGAAGAGACCCAGTACTTC
TRBV6-5	13	-	TRBJ2-1	-	CASTPGGYNEQFF	TGTGCCAGCACCCCAGGGGGGTACAATGAGCAGTTCTTC
TRBV30	13	-	TRBJ2-5	-	CAWSVSGFETQYF	TGTGCCTGGAGTGTATCGGGATTCGAGACCCAGTACTTC
TRBV19	15	-	TRBJ2-7	-	CASSMSTGPLYEQYF	TGTGCCAGTAGTATGTCGACAGGTCCCCTCTACGAGCAGTACTTC
TRBV2	13	-	TRBJ2-5	-	CASSNLFQETQYF	TGTGCCAGCAGTAACCTGTTTCAAGAGACCCAGTACTTC
TRBV19	13	-	TRBJ2-7	-	CASSAGASYEQYF	TGTGCCAGTAGTGCGGGGGCGTCCTACGAGCAGTACTTC
TRBV6-1	17	TRBD2	TRBJ2-2	-	CASSDWASGSYTGELFF	TGTGCCAGCAGTGATTGGGCTAGCGGGAGCTACACCGGGGAGCTGTTTTTT
TRBV4-1	18	TRBD1	TRBJ2-1	-	CASSQEGQGGFSYNEQFF	TGCGCCAGCAGCCAAGAGGGACAGGGGGGTTTCTCCTACAATGAGCAGTTCTTC
TRBV25-1	14	-	TRBJ1-4	-	CASSDVGVGEKLFF	TGTGCCAGCAGTGACGTGGGGGTAGGGGAAAAACTGTTTTTT
TRBV19	13	-	TRBJ2-7	-	CASSTGRGYEQYF	TGTGCCAGTAGTACTGGCAGGGGCTACGAGCAGTACTTC
TRBV4-3	16	-	TRBJ1-1	-	CASSQDREARNTEAFF	TGCGCCAGCAGCCAAGATAGGGAGGCCAGGAACACTGAAGCTTTCTTT
TRBV4-1	13	-	TRBJ2-1	-	CASSQDPPNEQFF	TGCGCCAGCAGCCAAGATCCCCCTAATGAGCAGTTCTTC
TRBV6-5	14	-	TRBJ1-1	-	CASSYAGAGSEAFF	TGTGCCAGCAGTTACGCGGGGGCCGGGTCTGAAGCTTTCTTT
TRBV6-5	15	-	TRBJ2-3	once	CASSYREKNTDTQYF	TGTGCCAGCAGTTACCGCGAGAAAAACACAGATACGCAGTATTTT
TRBV5-6	13	TRBD1	TRBJ1-1	-	CASSGDRGTEAFF	TGTGCCAGCAGCGGCGACAGGGGCACTGAAGCTTTCTTT
TRBV25-1	12	-	TRBJ2-1	-	CASSEGYNEQFF	TGTGCCAGCAGTGAAGGATACAATGAGCAGTTCTTC
TRBV7-8	13	-	TRBJ2-7	-	CASSLSRPYEQYF	TGTGCCAGCAGCTTATCCAGACCCTACGAGCAGTACTTC
TRBV9	16	-	TRBJ1-2	-	CASSGWVDSHHYGYTF	TGTGCCAGCAGCGGGTGGGTAGACAGTCACCACTATGGCTACACCTTC
TRBV6-5	15	-	TRBJ2-7	-	CASTTSTAWPYEQYF	TGTGCCAGCACCACCTCGACAGCCTGGCCCTACGAGCAGTACTTC
TRBV4-2	15	-	TRBJ2-1	-	CASSQFPSEYNEQFF	TGTGCCAGCAGCCAATTCCCTAGCGAATACAATGAGCAGTTCTTC
TRBV28	14	TRBD1	TRBJ2-2	-	CASSDRGHTGELFF	TGTGCCAGCAGCGACAGGGGGCACACCGGGGAGCTGTTTTTT
TRBV6-1	14	-	TRBJ1-6	-	CASKLRQEYSPLHF	TGTGCCAGCAAACTTAGACAGGAATATTCACCCCTCCACTTT
TRBV13	16	TRBD1	TRBJ1-4	-	CASSLGRGTEGEKLFF	TGTGCCAGCAGCTTAGGCCGAGGGACAGAGGGAGAAAAACTGTTTTTT
TRBV4-1	16	TRBD1	TRBJ1-4	-	CASSRPDQQGAEKLFF	TGCGCCAGCAGCCGCCCGGACCAACAGGGGGCTGAAAAACTGTTTTTT
TRBV6-6	16	-	TRBJ1-5	-	CASSPRESGGNQPQHF	TGTGCCAGCAGTCCCAGGGAGAGCGGGGGCAATCAGCCCCAGCATTTT
TRBV9	15	-	TRBJ1-4	once	CASSGQGGTNEKLFF	TGTGCCAGCAGCGGCCAGGGCGGCACTAATGAAAAACTGTTTTTT
TRBV28	16	TRBD1	TRBJ2-7	-	CASSLLLTGASYEQYF	TGTGCCAGCAGTTTACTTCTGACAGGGGCCTCCTACGAGCAGTACTTC
TRBV27	13	-	TRBJ2-2	-	CASSFRDIGELFF	TGTGCCAGCAGTTTCCGGGACATCGGGGAGCTGTTTTTT
TRBV11-2	16	-	TRBJ1-2	-	CASSFTGGDSNYGYTF	TGTGCCAGCAGCTTTACGGGGGGGGATTCTAACTATGGCTACACCTTC
TRBV19	15	-	TRBJ1-4	-	CASSIRTAANEKLFF	TGTGCCAGTAGTATACGGACAGCGGCGAATGAAAAACTGTTTTTT
TRBV7-9	15	TRBD2	TRBJ2-3	-	CASSLGVLAADTQYF	TGTGCCAGCAGCTTAGGAGTACTAGCGGCAGATACGCAGTATTTT
TRBV29-1	13	TRBD1	TRBJ2-7	-	CSALGDSYYEQYF	TGCAGCGCTCTTGGGGACAGCTACTACGAGCAGTACTTC
TRBV4-1	14	TRBD1	TRBJ2-1	-	CASSWDRLSDEQFF	TGCGCCAGCAGCTGGGACAGGCTCTCCGATGAGCAGTTCTTC
TRBV7-6	13	TRBD1	TRBJ1-1	-	CASSAGTGTEAFF	TGTGCCAGCAGCGCCGGGACAGGGACTGAAGCTTTCTTT
TRBV9	15	-	TRBJ1-2	-	CASSAGFGSSYGYTF	TGTGCCAGCAGCGCGGGATTCGGCAGCAGCTATGGCTACACCTTC
TRBV2	17	TRBD1	TRBJ2-1	-	CASTDPRQGALGHEQFF	TGTGCCAGCACCGACCCGAGACAGGGGGCTCTGGGGCATGAGCAGTTCTTC
TRBV2	13	-	TRBJ2-5	-	CASWKGSGETQYF	TGTGCCAGCTGGAAAGGGAGTGGGGAGACCCAGTACTTC
TRBV30	13	-	TRBJ2-7	-	CAWAADGSYEQYF	TGTGCCTGGGCCGCGGACGGATCCTACGAGCAGTACTTC
TRBV27	18	TRBD2	TRBJ2-3	-	CASSFQFPGGGITDTQYF	TGTGCCAGCAGTTTTCAGTTCCCCGGCGGGGGGATCACAGATACGCAGTATTTT
TRBV13	16	-	TRBJ1-2	-	CASSLVYAGWNYGYTF	TGTGCCAGCAGCTTAGTTTACGCGGGTTGGAACTATGGCTACACCTTC
TRBV5-6	15	TRBD1	TRBJ2-5	-	CASSWDRSNQETQYF	TGTGCCAGCAGCTGGGACAGGTCAAATCAAGAGACCCAGTACTTC
TRBV6-5	12	-	TRBJ2-7	-	CASSQTGYEQYF	TGTGCCAGCAGCCAAACAGGGTACGAGCAGTACTTC
TRBV4-1	13	-	TRBJ2-1	-	CASSQDGQLEQFF	TGCGCCAGCAGCCAAGATGGTCAGCTTGAGCAGTTCTTC
TRBV6-6	13	TRBD1	TRBJ2-7	-	CASSYDTGVEQYF	TGTGCCAGCAGTTATGATACAGGGGTCGAGCAGTACTTC
TRBV4-1	16	-	TRBJ2-2	-	CASTPAVAAYTGELFF	TGCGCCAGCACCCCCGCGGTAGCGGCCTACACCGGGGAGCTGTTTTTT
TRBV9	13	-	TRBJ2-5	-	CASSVVGGETQYF	TGTGCCAGCAGCGTAGTAGGGGGAGAGACCCAGTACTTC
TRBV2	15	-	TRBJ2-7	-	CASSEDSIGFYEQYF	TGTGCCAGCAGTGAGGACTCCATCGGGTTTTACGAGCAGTACTTC
TRBV7-2	15	TRBD2	TRBJ2-1	-	CASSILAGDYNEQFF	TGTGCCAGCAGCATCCTAGCGGGAGATTACAATGAGCAGTTCTTC
TRBV14	13	-	TRBJ1-2	-	CASSQVGYYGYTF	TGTGCCAGCAGCCAAGTGGGATACTATGGCTACACCTTC